This T cell receptor (beta chain) was recorded in a study of blood T cell repertoires in COVID-19. Measured with immunoSEQ multiplex PCR; TCRdb has only the in-frame clones, and not every one. Of fewer than 300,000 clones listed, around nine tenths are singletons. Each participant's cohort was designated according to participant-reported clinical history. The source of this sequence is a woman under 40 who had recovered from COVID-19. Material: PBMCs or T cells enriched from blood (not recorded which).

The CDR3 DNA follows: TGTGCCAGCAGACTCACAGGGGCCCACTACGAGCAGTACTTC. Translated, it gives CASRLTGAHYEQYF. The genes are TRBV28 and TRBJ2-7; TRBD1 matches 7 bases. Germline V lookup: CDR1 MDHEN, CDR2 SYDVKM. V lost 6 bases, J lost 3 bases, and 8 bases stayed unmatched. The CDR3 is made up of 14 amino acids.